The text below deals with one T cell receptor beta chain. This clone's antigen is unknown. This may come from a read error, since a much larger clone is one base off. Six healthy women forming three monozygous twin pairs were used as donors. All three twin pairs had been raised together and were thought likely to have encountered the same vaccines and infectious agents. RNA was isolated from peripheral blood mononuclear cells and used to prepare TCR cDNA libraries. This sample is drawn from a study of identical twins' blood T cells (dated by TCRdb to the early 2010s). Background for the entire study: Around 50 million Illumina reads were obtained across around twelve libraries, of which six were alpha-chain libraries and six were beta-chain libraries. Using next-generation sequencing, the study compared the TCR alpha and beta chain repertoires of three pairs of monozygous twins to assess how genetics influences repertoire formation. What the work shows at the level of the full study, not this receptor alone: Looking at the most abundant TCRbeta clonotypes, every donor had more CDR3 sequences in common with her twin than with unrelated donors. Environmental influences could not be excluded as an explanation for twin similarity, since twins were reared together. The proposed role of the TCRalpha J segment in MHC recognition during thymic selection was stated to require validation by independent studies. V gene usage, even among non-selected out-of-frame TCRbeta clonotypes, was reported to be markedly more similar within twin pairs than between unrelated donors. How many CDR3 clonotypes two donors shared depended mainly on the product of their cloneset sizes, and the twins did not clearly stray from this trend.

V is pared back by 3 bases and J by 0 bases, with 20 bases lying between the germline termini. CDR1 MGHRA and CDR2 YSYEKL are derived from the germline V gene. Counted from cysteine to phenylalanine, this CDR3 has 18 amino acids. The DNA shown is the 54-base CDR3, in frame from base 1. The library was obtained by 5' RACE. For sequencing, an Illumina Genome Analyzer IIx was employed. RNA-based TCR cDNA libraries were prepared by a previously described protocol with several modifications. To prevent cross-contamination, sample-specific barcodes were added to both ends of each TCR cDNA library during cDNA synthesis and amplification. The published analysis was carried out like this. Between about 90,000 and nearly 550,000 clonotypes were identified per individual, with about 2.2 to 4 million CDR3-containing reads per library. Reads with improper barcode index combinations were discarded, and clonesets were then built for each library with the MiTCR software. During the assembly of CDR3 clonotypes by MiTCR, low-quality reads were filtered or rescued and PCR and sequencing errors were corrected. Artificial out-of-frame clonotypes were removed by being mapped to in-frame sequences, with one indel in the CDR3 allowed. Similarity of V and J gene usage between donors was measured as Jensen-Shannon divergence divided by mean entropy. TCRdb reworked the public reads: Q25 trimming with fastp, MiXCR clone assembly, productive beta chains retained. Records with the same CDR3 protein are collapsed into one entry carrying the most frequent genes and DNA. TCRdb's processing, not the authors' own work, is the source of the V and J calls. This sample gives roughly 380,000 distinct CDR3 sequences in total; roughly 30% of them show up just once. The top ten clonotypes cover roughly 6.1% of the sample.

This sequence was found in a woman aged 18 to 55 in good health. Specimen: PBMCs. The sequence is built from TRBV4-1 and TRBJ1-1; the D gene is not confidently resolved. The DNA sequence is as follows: TGCGCCAGCAGCCAGCTCCTTGACGGAGTCGCCATGAACACTGAAGCTTTCTTT. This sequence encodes CASSQLLDGVAMNTEAFF.